The 3 T cell receptor beta chains presented below share a single source sample, sequenced in a study of blood T cell repertoires in COVID-19. Clones were sequenced by immunoSEQ multiplex PCR, and TCRdb holds only the in-frame ones, with some missing. Of under 70,000 clones listed, 80% to 85% are singletons. Sequencing was carried out using peripheral blood. The receptors stem from a woman at least 80 years old with acute or convalescent COVID-19.

This clone showed up just once. The chain uses TRBV7-2 and TRBJ2-7; D is possibly TRBD1 (5 bases). From germline, CDR1 is SGHTA and CDR2 FQGNSA. Trimming took 2 bases from V and 6 from J, leaving 14 bases between them. The CDR3 runs 14 residues. The CDR3 loop reads CASSLWQGRSEQYF. The CDR3 DNA is TGTGCCAGCAGCTTATGGCAGGGAAGGAGCGAGCAGTACTTC.

The table lists this clone with a count of one. V usage is TRBV5-1 and J usage is TRBJ1-3, with TRBD1 identical over 9 bases. J gave up 7 bases and V 4 bases, and 12 bases lay outside the gene matches. CDR1 is SGHRS, CDR2 YFSETQ, per germline. There are 16 residues in the CDR3. CDR3 nucleotides: TGCGCCAGCAGCGCGGAACCGGGACAGGGTGAGAACACCATATATTTT. Protein product: CASSAEPGQGENTIYF.

This chain links TRBV5-1 with TRBJ2-3, with D possibly TRBD2 on 5 matching bases. Looked up from germline, CDR1 is SGHRS and CDR2 is YFSETQ. The CDR3 is 14 amino acids. The V end was cut by 4 bases, the J end by 4 bases, with 13 bases between. In DNA form, the CDR3 reads TGCGCCAGCAGCGCCGGGGTCCTGGCAGATACGCAGTATTTT. Its translation is CASSAGVLADTQYF.